These 16 T cell receptor beta chains share one sample of origin, sequenced in a study of shared clonotypes between healthy human individuals. The protocol was immunoSEQ multiplex PCR, while the TCRdb copy is restricted to in-frame clones and leaves out a portion. Here the sample spans 1 million to 1.3 million clones, approximately 78% being singletons. Sequencing used memory CD4+ T cells from PBMCs. Described subset: CD45RA-negative fraction. The receptors here all came from a man in his late teens or twenties in good health. Some clones in this sample may be carry-over from other donors' samples.

This chain uses TRBV4-3 with TRBJ1-2; D is uncertain. V lost 0 bases to trimming and J lost 3 bases, with 8 bases between them. Germline CDR1 and CDR2: LGHNA and YSLEER. The CDR3 covers 14 residues. This chain's CDR3 is CASSQDGRDYGYTF. In nucleotides, the CDR3 is TGCGCCAGCAGCCAAGATGGAAGGGACTATGGCTACACCTTC.

Comment on this clone: The sample has other DNA sequences that encode this CDR3 too. The J gene is TRBJ1-1, the V gene TRBV18; 9 nucleotides align to TRBD1. V lost 3 bases to trimming and J lost 3 bases; unmatched junction nucleotides: 5. Germline assignment: CDR1 KGHSH and CDR2 LQKENI. This CDR3 comprises 15 residues. The CDR3 loop is CASSPSTGGDTEAFF. DNA of the CDR3: TGTGCCAGCTCACCTTCGACAGGGGGGGACACTGAAGCTTTCTTT.

This rearrangement joins TRBV9 to TRBJ1-2; perhaps TRBD1 as D (5 bases). The CDR3 totals 13 residues. The ends were cut back, 4 bases at V and 1 base at J, with 8 bases in the middle. From germline, CDR1 is SGDLS and CDR2 YYNGEE. The CDR3 loop reads CASSQTDNYGYTF. CDR3 coding DNA: TGTGCCAGCAGCCAGACAGATAACTATGGCTACACCTTC.

The DNA for the CDR3 is TGTGCCAGCAGCCAAGCTACGGTGGGGGAAAAACTGTTTTTT. It is translated as CASSQATVGEKLFF. This sequence joins TRBV16 and TRBJ1-4; D remains ambiguous. V was trimmed by 2 bases and J by 8 bases, leaving 12 bases between them. Germline lookup yields CDR1 KGHSY and CDR2 FQNENV. This CDR3 region has 14 residues.

This chain connects TRBV20-1 to TRBJ1-2, with 8 bases lining up with TRBD1. The V and J ends lost 6 bases and 8 bases, in that order; junction bases with no gene match: 5. Germline values: CDR1 DFQATT, CDR2 SNEGSKA (reference sequence). The CDR3 consists of 11 residues. Written as DNA, the CDR3 is TGCAGTGCAAGCAGACAGGGGGGCTACACCTTC. Residues: CSASRQGGYTF.

The V call is TRBV10-3, the J call TRBJ1-1; 7 nucleotides agree with TRBD1. Germline V lookup: CDR1 ENHRY, CDR2 SYGVKD. This CDR3 is built from 14 residues. V shed 5 bases, J shed 1 base, and the junction held 4 bases outside the gene matches. CDR3 in DNA: TGTGCCATCAGTAGGGGGCCCGGGAACACTGAAGCTTTCTTT. Translation gives CAISRGPGNTEAFF.

This CDR3 reads CASSQESRRHTDTQYF. The DNA for the CDR3 is TGTGCCAGCAGCCAAGAGTCACGGCGACACACAGATACGCAGTATTTT. The chain has TRBV4-2 and TRBJ2-3; D is undetermined. The CDR3 length is 16 residues. V was pared by 0 bases and J by 2 bases, with 12 bases between. Germline CDR1 and CDR2: LGHNA and YNFKEQ.

V usage is TRBV10-3 and J usage is TRBJ2-1; 10 nucleotides align to TRBD2. J gave up 3 bases and V 6 bases, and 8 bases lay outside the gene matches. The germline CDR1 and CDR2 sequences are ENHRY and SYGVKD. The CDR3 has 16 amino acids. The CDR3 bases are TGTGCCATCAGGGGGGATAGCGGGAGGAACTACAATGAGCAGTTCTTC. Residues: CAIRGDSGRNYNEQFF.

V and J are TRBV18 and TRBJ1-1, with D tentatively TRBD1 (5 bases). With 3 bases removed from V and 3 bases from J, the gap between germline ends came to 20 bases. Looked up from germline, CDR1 is KGHSH and CDR2 is LQKENI. The CDR3 sequence is 17 residues long. DNA of the CDR3: TGTGCCAGCTCACCGGTACGGGACGGACAAGGTGACACTGAAGCTTTCTTT. Amino acid sequence: CASSPVRDGQGDTEAFF.

The chain joins TRBV4-3 to TRBJ1-5; D remains unclear. CDR3 length equals 14 residues. Germline values: CDR1 LGHNA, CDR2 YSLEER. V lost 3 bases and J 5 bases, leaving 11 bases between the germline ends. In nucleotides, the CDR3 is TGCGCCAGCAGCCAGGGATTGCAGGATCAGCCCCAGCATTTT. Its protein is CASSQGLQDQPQHF.

About this clone itself: A far larger clone differs by one base, so this is likely a read error. V and J are TRBV30 and TRBJ1-5; D gene uncertain. In germline, CDR1 is GTSNPN, CDR2 SVGIG (reference sequence). This CDR3 comprises 14 residues. The CDR3 bases are TGTGCCTGGAGTGTATTGCAGGAGAATCAGCCCCGGCATTTT. Protein: CAWSVLQENQPRHF.

The V gene is TRBV7-9, the J gene TRBJ1-3; D gene uncertain. CDR1 is SEHNR, CDR2 FQNEAQ, per germline (reference sequence). Trimming cost V 2 bases and J 2 bases, with 4 bases left between them. This CDR3 region has 13 residues. CDR3 coding DNA: TGTGCCAGCAGCTTAACAACTGGAAACACCATATATTTT. Translated: CASSLTTGNTIYF.

The chain combines TRBV5-1 with TRBJ2-3, with 7 bases aligning to TRBD2. From germline, CDR1 is SGHRS and CDR2 YFSETQ. The J segment lost 5 bases and the V segment lost 5 bases, leaving 11 bases of the junction unmatched. The CDR3 is 15 residues long. CDR3 sequence: CASSREGQGLDTQYF. The CDR3 region has the DNA TGCGCCAGCAGTAGGGAGGGCCAGGGATTAGATACGCAGTATTTT.

The rearrangement joins TRBV9 to TRBJ1-2, with D tentatively TRBD1 (6 bases). The CDR3 covers 15 residues. CDR1 and CDR2 from the germline V gene are SGDLS and YYNGEE. V was trimmed by 0 bases and J by 2 bases, leaving 11 bases between them. The CDR3 bases are TGTGCCAGCAGCGTAGGGGCAGGGACAAACTATGGCTACACCTTC. This codes for CASSVGAGTNYGYTF.

This clone has more than one count but fewer than ten. V and J are TRBV9 and TRBJ2-2, with 11 positions matching TRBD1. This CDR3 region has 17 residues. The junction had 11 bases not matched to a gene; V was cut back by 5 bases and J by 5 bases. The V gene's germline CDR1 is SGDLS and CDR2 YYNGEE. The chain's CDR3 is CASRKNPGQGATGELFF. The DNA for the CDR3 is TGTGCCAGCAGGAAAAACCCCGGACAGGGGGCAACCGGGGAGCTGTTTTTT.

Regarding this clone: The sample has other DNA sequences that encode this CDR3 too. V and J are TRBV5-4 and TRBJ1-2; 10 positions match TRBD1. This CDR3 comprises 15 residues. The junction had 4 bases not matched to a gene; V was cut back by 0 bases and J by 5 bases. CDR1 and CDR2 (germline): SGHNT, YYREEE (reference sequence). CDR3 nucleotide sequence: TGTGCCAGCAGCTTGGGACAGGGGGCGGAGTATGGCTACACCTTC. Its translation: CASSLGQGAEYGYTF.